These 10 T cell receptor beta chains came from one sample sequenced in a study of control samples from healthy donors and cancer patients. The assay was immunoSEQ multiplex PCR, and TCRdb's table has in-frame clones only and misses some. This table holds about 78,000 clones, about 88% found once. Sequencing was performed on blood. The receptor set was obtained from a woman in her sixties or seventies in good health.

The gene calls are TRBV7-8 and TRBJ2-7, with 14 nucleotides matching TRBD2. This CDR3 region has 17 residues. The V and J ends lost 4 bases and 2 bases, in that order; junction bases with no gene match: 7. Germline V CDR1 and CDR2: SGHVS, FQNEAQ. In DNA, the CDR3 is TGTGCCAGCAGCTGGGGGACTAGCGGGGGTTTACCCTACGAGCAGTACTTC. Protein product: CASSWGTSGGLPYEQYF.

The genes are TRBV30 and TRBJ2-5; 8 nucleotides line up with TRBD1. CDR3 length: 15 residues. V lost 2 bases, J lost 4 bases, and 9 bases stayed unmatched. Germline lookup yields CDR1 GTSNPN and CDR2 SVGIG (reference sequence). The CDR3 sequence is CAWSFLTGVGETQYF. The CDR3 DNA sequence: TGTGCCTGGAGTTTCCTGACAGGGGTGGGAGAGACCCAGTACTTC.

The chain has TRBV10-1 and TRBJ2-7; 9 nucleotides line up with TRBD1. This CDR3 has 14 amino acids. In germline, CDR1 is WNHNN, CDR2 SYGVQD (reference sequence). The trim removed 8 bases at V and 6 bases at J, leaving 11 bases unmatched. The CDR3 loop is CASGPRTGDGEQYF. The CDR3 DNA sequence: TGCGCCAGCGGACCAAGGACAGGGGACGGCGAGCAGTACTTC.

On this clone: The junction shows a germline mismatch at one end, possibly a read error. V is TRBV20-1 and J is TRBJ1-6; 7 nucleotides match TRBD1. Germline loops: CDR1 DFQATT, CDR2 SNEGSKA (reference sequence). CDR3 length: 11 residues. The CDR3 coding sequence is TGCAGTGCCTTGGAAGGGGACAGACTTCTCTTT. Protein sequence: CSALEGDRLLF.

The genes are TRBV7-6 and TRBJ2-5, with 12 bases that match TRBD2. Per germline, CDR1 SGHVS and CDR2 FNYEAQ. The CDR3 is 20 residues long. The V gene end was trimmed by 2 bases and the J gene end by 0 bases; junction bases not matched to a gene: 13. Written as DNA, the CDR3 is TGTGCCAGCAGCTTACCGTTTGTCCTAGCGGGAGGGCCGTACCAAGAGACCCAGTACTTC. It yields the protein CASSLPFVLAGGPYQETQYF.

V is TRBV6-5 and J is TRBJ2-7, with 7 bases matching TRBD1. This CDR3 comprises 12 residues. Looked up from germline, CDR1 is MNHEY and CDR2 is SVGAGI. With 8 bases clipped from V and 3 bases from J, the junction kept 4 bases outside the gene matches. The CDR3 region has the DNA TGTGCCAGCCAGGGGGAAAACTACGAGCAGTACTTC. It is translated as CASQGENYEQYF.

The gene calls are TRBV5-4 and TRBJ2-5; 11 bases align to TRBD2. The CDR3 is made up of 16 amino acids. Germline V gene lookup returns CDR1 SGHNT and CDR2 YYREEE (reference sequence). With 4 bases clipped from V and 4 bases from J, the junction kept 9 bases outside the gene matches. For the CDR3, the DNA is TGTGCCAGCAGCCCCCCGGGGCTAGCGGGAGGAGAGACCCAGTACTTC. Amino acids: CASSPPGLAGGETQYF.

The chain couples TRBV28 to TRBJ1-1; maybe TRBD1 (5 bases). This CDR3 region has 14 residues. Trimming pared 2 bases from V and 4 bases from J, leaving 11 bases between. Germline V CDR1 and CDR2: MDHEN, SYDVKM. The CDR3 DNA sequence: TGTGCCAGCAGTTTAGGAGGGGCCTCCACTGAAGCTTTCTTT. Translation: CASSLGGASTEAFF.

The J gene is TRBJ1-1, the V gene TRBV19; 7 bases map to TRBD1. The CDR3 is 12 residues long. Germline CDR1 is LNHDA and CDR2 is SQIVND (reference sequence). J was trimmed by 7 bases and V by 6 bases; bases with no gene match: 5. CDR3 residues: CASSRGGLEAFF. CDR3 DNA sequence: TGTGCCAGTAGCAGGGGGGGCCTTGAAGCTTTCTTT.

This clone was recorded once. CDR3 region: CASTIPGGTEMTEAFF. In DNA form, the CDR3 reads TGTGCCAGCACCATCCCGGGAGGGACAGAGATGACTGAAGCTTTCTTT. The chain employs TRBV21-1 and TRBJ1-1. TRBV21-1 represents a pseudogene. The CDR3 covers 16 residues.